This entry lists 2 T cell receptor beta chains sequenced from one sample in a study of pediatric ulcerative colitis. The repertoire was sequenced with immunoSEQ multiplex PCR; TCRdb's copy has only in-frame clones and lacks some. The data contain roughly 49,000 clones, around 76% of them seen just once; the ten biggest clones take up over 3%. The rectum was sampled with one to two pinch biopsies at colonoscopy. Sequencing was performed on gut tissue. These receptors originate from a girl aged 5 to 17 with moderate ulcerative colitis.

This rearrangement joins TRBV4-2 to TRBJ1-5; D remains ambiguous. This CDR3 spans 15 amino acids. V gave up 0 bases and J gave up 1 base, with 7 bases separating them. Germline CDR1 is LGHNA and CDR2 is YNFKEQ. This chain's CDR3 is CASSQDAMSNQPQHF. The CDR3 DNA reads TGTGCCAGCAGCCAAGATGCAATGAGCAATCAGCCCCAGCATTTT.

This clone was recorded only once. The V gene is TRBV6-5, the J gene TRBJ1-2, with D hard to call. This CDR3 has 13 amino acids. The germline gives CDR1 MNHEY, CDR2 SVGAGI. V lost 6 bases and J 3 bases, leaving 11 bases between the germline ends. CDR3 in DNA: TGTGCCAGCAGCCCCATTGAGCACTATGGCTACACCTTC. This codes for CASSPIEHYGYTF.